The 20 T cell receptor beta chains given below trace back to one sample, sequenced in a study of early T cells in non-severe SARS-CoV-2 infection. TCRdb reprocessed the 5' RACE reads via MiXCR and lists one record per CDR3 protein. The data contain about 68,000 distinct CDR3 sequences, more than 9% of them seen just once; the ten biggest clones take up more than 1.5%. The sequenced sample was whole blood. The receptor set was obtained from an adult who was a healthcare worker with PCR-confirmed SARS-CoV-2 infection or an uninfected control (not recorded which).

This clonotype has ten or more counts. The chain combines TRBV7-2 with TRBJ2-2; TRBD1 aligns across 10 bases. Germline V gene sequence: CDR1 SGHTA, CDR2 FQGNSA. The CDR3 is 15 amino acids. Trimming took 3 bases from V and 7 from J; bases not matched to a gene: 5. CDR3: CASSLGQGIGGELFF. CDR3 DNA: TGTGCCAGCAGCTTGGGACAGGGGATTGGCGGGGAGCTGTTTTTT.

This clonotype was observed many times. CDR3 DNA sequence: TGCAGCGGACAGGGGGCCTGGGAGCAGTACTTC. This codes for CSGQGAWEQYF. V usage is TRBV29-1 and J usage is TRBJ2-7, with 10 bases matching TRBD1. Per the germline V gene, CDR1 is SQVTM and CDR2 is ANQGSEA. The CDR3 sequence is 11 residues long. After removal of 7 bases from V and 7 bases from J, the junction contained 4 bases not matched to a gene.

The chain carries TRBV7-9 and TRBJ2-1; perhaps TRBD1 as D (6 bases). The V gene lost 4 bases and the J gene lost 3 bases, with 13 bases spanning the gap. The CDR3 runs 15 residues. Germline CDR1 reads SEHNR; CDR2 reads FQNEAQ (reference sequence). CDR3 sequence: CASSSVGADYNEQFF. CDR3 bases: TGTGCCAGCAGCTCCGTGGGGGCGGACTACAATGAGCAGTTCTTC.

Only a few counts were recorded for this clonotype. The rearrangement joins TRBV15 to TRBJ1-1; D gene ambiguous. The CDR3 is made up of 13 amino acids. CDR1 is LNHNV, CDR2 YYDKDF, per germline (reference sequence). The ends were cut back, 4 bases at V and 0 bases at J, with 6 bases in the middle. CDR3 bases: TGTGCCACCAGCATCTACATGAACACTGAAGCTTTCTTT. It encodes CATSIYMNTEAFF.

This clonotype was counted at least ten times. The chain joins TRBV29-1 to TRBJ2-7; 12 bases line up with TRBD2. The CDR3 length is 13 residues. From germline, CDR1 is SQVTM and CDR2 ANQGSEA. With V trimmed by 7 bases and J by 4 bases, 5 bases remained unmatched. The CDR3 DNA sequence: TGCAGCGCTAGCGGGGGGGATAGGTACGAGCAGTACTTC. Translating gives CSASGGDRYEQYF.

The sample holds a few counts of this clonotype. The V call is TRBV20-1, the J call TRBJ1-1, with 10 bases lining up with TRBD1. The CDR3 is 14 residues long. Unmatched junction bases numbered 12, after V lost 4 bases and J lost 10 bases. Germline V gene data show CDR1 as DFQATT and CDR2 as SNEGSKA (reference sequence). The CDR3: CSANDLGQGVGAFF. The CDR3 DNA reads TGCAGTGCTAATGACCTAGGACAGGGGGTAGGAGCTTTCTTT.

This clonotype was observed at least ten times. The V call is TRBV30, the J call TRBJ2-5, with 7 bases fitting TRBD2. Germline CDR1 reads GTSNPN; CDR2 reads SVGIG (reference sequence). The CDR3 consists of 15 residues. Germline trimming cut 5 bases from V and 0 bases from J; bases unmatched to any gene: 9. CDR3 sequence reads: CAWGRRGGYQETQYF. The CDR3 bases are TGTGCCTGGGGGCGGCGCGGGGGATACCAAGAGACCCAGTACTTC.

This clonotype was counted many times. The chain couples TRBV5-4 to TRBJ1-6; unclear D gene. The germline V gene encodes CDR1 SGHNT and CDR2 YYREEE (reference sequence). Trimming stripped 4 bases from V and 4 bases from J, with 12 bases between. This CDR3 has 15 residues. The DNA for the CDR3 is TGTGCCAGCAGCCCCGGGCTCGTTTATAATTCACCCCTCCACTTT. Translated: CASSPGLVYNSPLHF.

This clonotype was detected many times. V and J are TRBV6-6 and TRBJ2-3; 8 bases fit TRBD2. J gave up 4 bases and V 5 bases, and 5 bases lay outside the gene matches. CDR1 MNHNY and CDR2 SVGAGI come from the germline V gene (reference sequence). The length of the CDR3 is 14 residues. CDR3 sequence: CASSPGGAADTQYF. CDR3 nucleotide sequence: TGTGCCAGCAGTCCGGGGGGGGCCGCAGATACGCAGTATTTT.

The chain links TRBV21-1 to TRBJ2-7; the DNA was not compared with TRBD2, the D call given in the table. TRBV21-1 is listed as a pseudogene. The CDR3 runs 17 residues. CDR3 amino acids: CASSKGGRPSSSYEQYF. The CDR3 DNA reads TGTGCCAGCAGCAAAGGCGGTCGACCCTCAAGCTCCTACGAGCAGTACTTC.

This clonotype was counted many times. The rearrangement links TRBV9 to TRBJ1-4, with 7 bases lining up with TRBD1. CDR1 and CDR2 (germline): SGDLS, YYNGEE. Germline trimming cut 0 bases from V and 8 bases from J; bases unmatched to any gene: 7. This CDR3 contains 15 residues. The CDR3 sequence: CASSVASGRGEKLFF. CDR3 bases: TGTGCCAGCAGCGTAGCTTCTGGCAGGGGGGAAAAACTGTTTTTT.

The chain combines TRBV11-2 with TRBJ2-3, with D possibly matching TRBD1 (6 bases). The ends were cut back, 3 bases at V and 0 bases at J, with 10 bases in the middle. Germline CDR1 is SGHAT and CDR2 is FQNNGV. The CDR3 sequence is 15 residues long. CDR3 residues: CASSFDRPSTDTQYF. In DNA form, the CDR3 reads TGTGCCAGCAGCTTTGACAGGCCCAGCACAGATACGCAGTATTTT.

This clonotype was picked up a small number of times. CDR3 coding DNA: TGTGCCAGCAGCTTAGTCCCTGAGCAGTTCTTC. The encoded protein is CASSLVPEQFF. V usage is TRBV7-9 and J usage is TRBJ2-1; no clear D gene. The CDR3 loop spans 11 amino acids. Germline lookup yields CDR1 SEHNR and CDR2 FQNEAQ (reference sequence). The V gene lost 1 base and the J gene lost 9 bases, with 4 bases spanning the gap.

This clonotype was seen many times. The chain carries TRBV12-5 and TRBJ1-5; D is uncertain. The CDR3 is 11 residues long. Trimming removed 4 bases at V and 5 bases at J, with 3 bases between. The germline CDR1 and CDR2 sequences are LGHNT and FRNRAP. In DNA, the CDR3 is TGTGCTAGTGGTTGGTATCAGCCCCAGCATTTT. Its protein product is CASGWYQPQHF. The variable domain in full, completed from reference TRBV12-5 and TRBJ1-5, reads DARVTQTPRHKVTEMGQEVTMRCQPILGHNTVFWYRQTMMQGLELLAYFRNRAPLDDSGMPKDRFSAEMPDATLATLKIQPSEPRDSAVYFCASGWYQPQHFGDGTRLSIL.

This clonotype has only one observation. CDR3 nucleotide sequence: TGTGCCAGCAGCTTAGTGGGCAGGGACCCCACAGATACGCAGTATTTT. The encoded protein is CASSLVGRDPTDTQYF. V gene TRBV7-9 combines with J gene TRBJ2-3; D could derive from TRBD1 or TRBD2 (5 bases each). The CDR3 extends over 16 amino acids. V was cut by 1 base and J by 2 bases, with 13 bases left in between. Germline CDR1 SEHNR, CDR2 FQNEAQ (reference sequence).

This sequence joins TRBV7-2 and TRBJ2-3; 8 bases align to TRBD1. The CDR3 runs to 15 residues. The junction had 11 bases not matched to a gene; V was cut back by 7 bases and J by 5 bases. Germline CDR1 reads SGHTA; CDR2 reads FQGNSA. CDR3 residues: CASTPGGNSIDTQYF. CDR3 sequence (DNA): TGTGCCAGCACCCCAGGGGGCAACAGTATAGATACGCAGTATTTT.

This clonotype was seen a few times. Here the CDR3 DNA reads TGTGCCAGCAACCCGGCCGGGGACTATGAGCAGTTCTTC. Protein product: CASNPAGDYEQFF. The chain carries TRBV6-2 or TRBV6-3 and TRBJ2-1; TRBD2 might be the D (6 bases). The length of the CDR3 is 13 residues. V was cut by 7 bases and J by 8 bases, with 15 bases left in between. Germline V gives CDR1 MNHEY, CDR2 SVGEGT.

This chain links TRBV2 with TRBJ2-5; weak D call: TRBD2 (7 bases). CDR3 length: 15 amino acids. Deletions cut 3 bases from V and 1 base from J, with 12 bases between. Germline CDR1 and CDR2: SNHLY and FYNNEI. The chain's CDR3 is CASSEEAGAQETQYF. The CDR3 region has the DNA TGTGCCAGCAGTGAGGAGGCGGGGGCCCAAGAGACCCAGTACTTC.

This clonotype was seen more than once but under ten times. The rearrangement uses TRBV18 and TRBJ1-1, with a possible D match to TRBD1 (6 bases). Germline-derived CDR1 and CDR2 are KGHSH and LQKENI. The CDR3 spans 15 residues. The V gene lost 3 bases and the J gene lost 5 bases, with 16 bases spanning the gap. Here the CDR3 DNA reads TGTGCCAGCTCACCCTCCCAGGGGCGCGGGACTGAAGCTTTCTTT. Translated: CASSPSQGRGTEAFF.

The chain combines TRBV21-1 with TRBJ1-2. TRBV21-1 is deemed a pseudogene. The CDR3 runs 13 residues. DNA for the CDR3: TGTGCCAGCACCCTCCCGTGGACACCTAGCTACACCTTC. This sequence encodes CASTLPWTPSYTF.